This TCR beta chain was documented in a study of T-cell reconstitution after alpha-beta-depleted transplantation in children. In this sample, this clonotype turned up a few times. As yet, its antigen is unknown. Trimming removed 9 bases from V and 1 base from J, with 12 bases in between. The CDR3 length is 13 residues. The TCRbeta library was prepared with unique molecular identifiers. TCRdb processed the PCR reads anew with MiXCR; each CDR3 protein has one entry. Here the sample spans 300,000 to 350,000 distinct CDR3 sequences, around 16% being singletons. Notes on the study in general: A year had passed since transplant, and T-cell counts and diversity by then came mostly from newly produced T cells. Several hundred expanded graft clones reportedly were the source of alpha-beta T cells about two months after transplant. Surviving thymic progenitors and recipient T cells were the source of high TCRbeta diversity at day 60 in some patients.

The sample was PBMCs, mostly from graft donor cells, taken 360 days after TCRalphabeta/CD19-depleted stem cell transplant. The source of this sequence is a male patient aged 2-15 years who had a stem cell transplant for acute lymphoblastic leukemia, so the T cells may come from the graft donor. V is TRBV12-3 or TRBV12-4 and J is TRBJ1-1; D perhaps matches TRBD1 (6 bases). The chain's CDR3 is CARKSQGNTEAFF. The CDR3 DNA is TGTGCCAGAAAATCACAGGGGAACACTGAAGCTTTCTTT.